The rows below give T cell receptor beta chains drawn from one sample of a study of CD8+ T cells in alopecia areata. The data were produced by immunoSEQ multiplex PCR, yet TCRdb's version contains in-frame clones alone and is incomplete. The table records under 150,000 clones, around 54% of them present only once. Sequenced here: CD4+ T cells sorted from blood, sampled at week 24, from a patient treated with tofacitinib. The receptors derive from a human donor with alopecia areata. CDR3s include the opening cysteine and the closing phenylalanine or tryptophan. Each record gives: clone size, D gene, J gene, CDR3 length, V gene, CDR3 protein, CDR3 DNA. The D gene is left open where the match is weak. The size of a clone is reported for some rows only, either as once, few or many, or as a class for expanded clones.

.	TRBD1	TRBJ2-3	15	TRBV5-4	CASSRTGFGADTQYF	TGTGCCAGCAGCCGGACAGGGTTTGGCGCAGATACGCAGTATTTT
few	.	TRBJ1-1	13	TRBV7-3	CASSAGQATEAFF	TGTGCCAGCAGCGCGGGGCAGGCTACTGAAGCTTTCTTT
.	.	TRBJ1-1	12	TRBV7-9	CASSQDGLEAFF	TGTGCCAGCAGCCAGGACGGCCTTGAAGCTTTCTTT
.	.	TRBJ2-5	12	TRBV6-1	CASSQYQETQYF	TGTGCCAGTTCCCAGTACCAAGAGACCCAGTACTTC
.	.	TRBJ1-2	16	TRBV4-3	CASSHWGWEINYGYTF	TGCGCCAGCAGCCATTGGGGCTGGGAGATTAACTATGGCTACACCTTC
.	.	TRBJ1-6	13	TRBV7-2	CASSLQGYSPLHF	TGTGCCAGCAGCTTACAGGGTTATTCACCCCTCCACTTT
many	TRBD2	TRBJ2-7	15	TRBV7-2	CASSPRTSGGNEQYF	TGTGCCAGCAGCCCCCGGACTAGCGGGGGGAACGAGCAGTACTTC
once	TRBD1	TRBJ2-3	16	TRBV5-4	CASSLGTGGNGDTQYF	TGTGCCAGCAGCTTGGGTACAGGGGGGAATGGAGATACGCAGTATTTT
once	.	TRBJ2-3	13	TRBV2	CASSLLSTDTQYF	TGTGCCAGCAGTCTACTAAGCACAGATACGCAGTATTTT
.	.	TRBJ2-1	16	TRBV19	CASSSRGPLSYNEQFF	TGTGCCAGTAGTTCCAGGGGACCGCTCTCCTACAATGAGCAGTTCTTC
.	.	TRBJ1-5	13	TRBV7-2	CASSLGAREPQHF	TGTGCCAGCAGCTTAGGGGCCCGGGAGCCCCAGCATTTT
medium-sized	.	TRBJ2-7	15	TRBV19	CASSASQGSATEQYF	TGTGCCAGTAGTGCATCCCAGGGATCGGCGACCGAGCAGTACTTC
few	TRBD1	TRBJ1-1	14	TRBV29-1	CSVGTRGRNTEAFF	TGCAGCGTTGGAACCAGGGGGCGGAACACTGAAGCTTTCTTT
.	.	TRBJ2-3	14	TRBV7-9	CASSFGRSTDTQYF	TGTGCCAGCAGCTTCGGAAGGAGCACAGATACGCAGTATTTT
few	.	TRBJ1-5	14	TRBV4-2	CASSQDRGNQPQHF	TGTGCCAGCAGCCAAGATCGGGGGAATCAGCCCCAGCATTTT
few	TRBD1	TRBJ1-2	14	TRBV2	CASSVDRVNYGYTF	TGTGCCAGCAGTGTTGACAGGGTCAACTATGGCTACACCTTC
.	.	TRBJ2-5	13	TRBV15	CATSRGNQETQYF	TGTGCCACCAGCAGGGGTAATCAAGAGACCCAGTACTTC
.	TRBD1	TRBJ1-4	14	TRBV29-1	CSVQTGLGNEKLFF	TGCAGCGTACAGACAGGGCTTGGTAATGAAAAACTGTTTTTT
few	.	TRBJ2-1	14	TRBV7-9	CASSLQVSYNEQFF	TGTGCCAGCAGCTTACAAGTCTCCTACAATGAGCAGTTCTTC
.	TRBD2	TRBJ2-1	14	TRBV5-1	CATTSGGAYNEQFF	TGCGCCACCACCAGCGGGGGGGCCTACAATGAGCAGTTCTTC
.	TRBD1	TRBJ1-2	13	TRBV7-9	CASAGGFRSGYTF	TGTGCCAGCGCAGGGGGTTTCCGCTCTGGCTACACCTTC
.	.	TRBJ2-5	14	TRBV29-1	CSVGDGWYQETQYF	TGCAGCGTTGGCGACGGATGGTACCAAGAGACCCAATACTTC
.	TRBD1	TRBJ1-1	16	TRBV5-1	CASRTGQGARVTEAFF	TGCGCCAGCCGCACCGGACAGGGGGCGAGGGTCACTGAAGCTTTCTTT
.	.	TRBJ1-6	13	TRBV27	CASSPGVRYPLHF	TGTGCCAGCAGTCCGGGAGTTCGGTACCCCCTCCACTTT
.	.	TRBJ2-2	13	TRBV18	CASSNRETGELFF	TGTGCCAGCTCAAACAGGGAGACCGGGGAGCTGTTTTTT
.	.	TRBJ1-2	13	TRBV29-1	CSGGGRQGKGYTF	TGCAGCGGCGGGGGGAGGCAGGGCAAGGGCTACACCTTC
.	.	TRBJ2-6	13	TRBV5-6	CASSLPQLRVLTF	TGTGCCAGCAGCTTGCCCCAACTTCGGGTCCTGACTTTC
few	.	TRBJ2-2	12	TRBV19	CASSIFTGELFF	TGTGCCAGTAGTATCTTCACCGGGGAGCTGTTTTTT
.	.	TRBJ2-1	11	TRBV4-2	CASSQYNEQFF	TGTGCCAGCAGCCAGTACAATGAGCAGTTCTTC
.	.	TRBJ1-6	15	TRBV7-9	CASSADQVINSPLHF	TGTGCCAGCAGCGCCGACCAGGTCATTAATTCACCCCTCCACTTT
.	.	TRBJ2-3	13	TRBV30	CAWSLRGADTQYF	TGTGCCTGGAGTCTGCGGGGAGCGGATACGCAGTATTTT
few	.	TRBJ2-7	13	TRBV6-5	CASSYGYKFEQYF	TGTGCCAGCAGTTACGGGTATAAGTTCGAGCAGTACTTC
few	.	TRBJ2-1	11	TRBV29-1	CSVATGNEQFF	TGCAGCGTTGCAACAGGCAATGAGCAGTTCTTC
few	.	TRBJ2-1	15	TRBV19	CASSWPGLTDNEQFF	TGTGCCAGTAGCTGGCCGGGCCTAACCGACAATGAGCAGTTCTTC
few	TRBD1	TRBJ2-7	15	TRBV5-6	CASSLPSGQGYEQYF	TGTGCCAGCAGCTTGCCTAGTGGACAGGGCTACGAGCAGTACTTC
.	TRBD1	TRBJ1-4	13	TRBV29-1	CSVARTGNEKLFF	TGCAGCGTAGCCCGGACAGGAAATGAAAAACTGTTTTTT
.	.	TRBJ1-2	15	TRBV7-9	CASTPDGNSNYGYTF	TGTGCCAGCACCCCCGATGGAAACTCGAACTATGGCTACACCTTC
.	.	TRBJ2-3	13	TRBV5-1	CASSLSGTDTQYF	TGCGCCAGCAGCCTCTCCGGGACAGATACGCAGTATTTT
.	.	TRBJ2-3	16	TRBV4-3	CASSQEPPTSTDTQYF	TGCGCCAGCAGCCAAGAGCCCCCAACCAGCACAGATACGCAGTATTTT
.	TRBD1	TRBJ1-5	14	TRBV25-1	CASSDLRPGQGMHF	TGTGCCAGCAGTGACCTTCGCCCGGGACAGGGCATGCATTTT
.	.	TRBJ1-2	14	TRBV5-1	CASSLGQGGFGYTF	TGCGCCAGCAGCTTAGGCCAGGGAGGTTTTGGCTACACCTTC
.	TRBD1	TRBJ2-7	16	TRBV6-5	CASSSIIRDRGHEQYF	TGTGCCAGCAGTTCCATTATCCGGGACAGGGGCCACGAGCAGTACTTC
.	TRBD1	TRBJ1-6	15	TRBV6-5	CASSWADRGNSPLHF	TGTGCCAGCAGTTGGGCTGACAGGGGGAATTCACCCCTCCACTTT
once	TRBD2	TRBJ2-1	18	TRBV18	CASSPFVAGGSSYNEQFF	TGTGCCAGCTCACCCTTTGTAGCGGGGGGGAGCTCCTACAATGAGCAGTTCTTC
.	.	TRBJ1-2	12	TRBV6-5	CASSADSYGYTF	TGTGCCAGCAGTGCGGACAGCTATGGCTACACCTTC
once	.	TRBJ1-5	12	TRBV2	CASSETNQPQHF	TGTGCCAGCAGTGAAACCAATCAGCCCCAGCATTTT
.	.	TRBJ1-1	13	TRBV30	CAWSSAGNTEAFF	TGTGCCTGGAGTTCGGCGGGTAACACTGAAGCTTTCTTT
few	TRBD1	TRBJ2-2	14	TRBV11-2	CASSVTGGDGELFF	TGTGCCAGCAGTGTAACAGGGGGTGACGGGGAGCTGTTTTTT
.	.	TRBJ2-5	15	TRBV29-1	CSVKARELSRETQYF	TGCAGCGTTAAAGCCCGAGAGCTATCTCGGGAGACCCAGTACTTC
few	TRBD1	TRBJ1-2	14	TRBV7-9	CASSFAQGAGGYTF	TGTGCCAGCAGCTTTGCACAGGGGGCGGGAGGCTACACCTTC
few	TRBD2	TRBJ2-2	15	TRBV6-5	CASRGTSGLPGELFF	TGTGCCAGCAGGGGAACTAGCGGCCTCCCCGGGGAGCTGTTTTTT
few	TRBD2	TRBJ2-3	16	TRBV27	CASSPRLAGGHDTQYF	TGTGCCAGCAGTCCACGGCTAGCGGGGGGTCATGATACGCAGTATTTT
few	TRBD1	TRBJ1-2	13	TRBV30	CAWSKQGARGYTF	TGTGCCTGGAGTAAACAGGGGGCGCGCGGCTACACCTTC
.	.	TRBJ2-7	14	TRBV7-7	CASSLERRSYEQYF	TGTGCTAGCAGCTTAGAAAGACGGTCCTACGAGCAGTACTTC
.	TRBD2	TRBJ2-1	15	TRBV18	CASSITSGPYNEQFF	TGTGCCAGCTCAATCACTAGCGGGCCCTACAATGAGCAGTTCTTC
once	.	TRBJ2-1	15	TRBV18	CASSPTGGTYNEQFF	TGTGCCAGCTCACCGACAGGAGGTACCTACAATGAGCAGTTCTTC
once	TRBD1	TRBJ1-5	15	TRBV15	CATGPGQGNGQPQHF	TGTGCCACCGGGCCGGGACAGGGAAATGGTCAGCCCCAGCATTTT
.	.	TRBJ2-7	13	TRBV7-9	CASSPSVRYEQYF	TGTGCCAGCAGCCCCTCGGTCCGCTACGAGCAGTACTTC
few	TRBD1	TRBJ1-1	14	TRBV30	CAWRVGQGYAEAFF	TGTGCCTGGAGGGTAGGACAGGGCTACGCTGAAGCTTTCTTT
.	TRBD1	TRBJ2-3	12	TRBV7-2	CASSQQGWTQYF	TGTGCCAGCAGCCAACAGGGGTGGACGCAGTATTTT